A selection of T cell receptor beta chains follows, all from one sample in a study of OX40 agonist ivuxolimab in advanced cancers. Sequenced by immunoSEQ multiplex PCR; TCRdb stores in-frame clones only, minus some. The sample records roughly 48,000 clones, approximately 84% being singletons. Sample: CD4+ or CD8+ T cells sorted from blood, taken in a trial of the OX40 agonist ivuxolimab. The receptors were sampled from an adult with an advanced solid tumor such as melanoma, head and neck, liver or kidney cancer. The CDR3 runs from the conserved cysteine through the conserved F or W. The D gene is left open where the match is weak. Part of the rows lack a size; the others show once, few, many or a class for expanded clones.

j_gene: TRBJ2-5; abundance: .; d_gene: TRBD2; v_gene: TRBV5-5; CDR3nt: TGTGCCAGCAGCTTAGGGACTAGCGGGGTCGGGGTGAGTGAGACCCAGTACTTC; CDR3aa: CASSLGTSGVGVSETQYF
j_gene: TRBJ2-2; abundance: .; d_gene: TRBD2; v_gene: TRBV5-4; CDR3nt: TGTGCCAGCAGCGGAACGGGGGGGTCCCGGGGCGGGGAGCTGTTTTTT; CDR3aa: CASSGTGGSRGGELFF
j_gene: TRBJ1-1; abundance: few; d_gene: .; v_gene: TRBV18; CDR3nt: TGTGCCAGCTCACCACCAGGGCGGGGGACGAAGACTGAAGCTTTCTTT; CDR3aa: CASSPPGRGTKTEAFF
j_gene: TRBJ2-7; abundance: .; d_gene: .; v_gene: TRBV28; CDR3nt: TGTGCCAGCAGTTTGGATACCTACGAGCAGTACTTC; CDR3aa: CASSLDTYEQYF
j_gene: TRBJ2-2; abundance: few; d_gene: .; v_gene: TRBV5-8; CDR3nt: TGTGCCAGCAGCTTGGAAGAGTTTCTGAACACCGGGGAGCTGTTTTTT; CDR3aa: CASSLEEFLNTGELFF
j_gene: TRBJ1-6; abundance: .; d_gene: .; v_gene: TRBV4-3; CDR3nt: TGCGCCAGCAGCCAAAGGGCCGTGGGATCACCCCTCCACTTT; CDR3aa: CASSQRAVGSPLHF
j_gene: TRBJ1-1; abundance: .; d_gene: .; v_gene: TRBV4-1; CDR3nt: TGCGCCAGCAGCCAAGATAAAAGGGGATGGATGAACACTGAAGCTTTCTTT; CDR3aa: CASSQDKRGWMNTEAFF
j_gene: TRBJ1-4; abundance: .; d_gene: .; v_gene: TRBV4-1; CDR3nt: TGCGCCAGCAGCCAACTTCCTTATCGGGTCCAGAATGAAAAACTGTTTTTT; CDR3aa: CASSQLPYRVQNEKLFF
j_gene: TRBJ1-2; abundance: .; d_gene: .; v_gene: TRBV6-1; CDR3nt: TGTGCCAGCAGATCGACGGGTAACTATGGCTACACCTTC; CDR3aa: CASRSTGNYGYTF
j_gene: TRBJ2-7; abundance: .; d_gene: TRBD1; v_gene: TRBV7-8; CDR3nt: TGTGCCAGCAGAGGACAGGGGGGGTCCTACGAGCAGTACTTC; CDR3aa: CASRGQGGSYEQYF
j_gene: TRBJ1-4; abundance: .; d_gene: .; v_gene: TRBV30; CDR3nt: TGTGCCTCCTCACCGGGGGCGGAAAAACTGTTTTTT; CDR3aa: CASSPGAEKLFF
j_gene: TRBJ1-2; abundance: .; d_gene: .; v_gene: TRBV2; CDR3nt: TGTGCCAGCAGTGATTTTCAGGGGCTGGGTGGCTACACCTTC; CDR3aa: CASSDFQGLGGYTF
j_gene: TRBJ2-1; abundance: .; d_gene: TRBD2; v_gene: TRBV7-3; CDR3nt: TGTGCCAGCAGCCCCTTTGCGGGAGGTGGCCATGAGCAGTTCTTC; CDR3aa: CASSPFAGGGHEQFF
j_gene: TRBJ1-3; abundance: .; d_gene: TRBD1; v_gene: TRBV2; CDR3nt: TGTGCCAGCAGGGAGACAGGGGCTGGAAACACCATATATTTT; CDR3aa: CASRETGAGNTIYF
j_gene: TRBJ2-5; abundance: .; d_gene: TRBD2; v_gene: TRBV7-8; CDR3nt: TGTGCCAGCAGCCCACAGACTAGCGGGGAAGAGACCCAGTACTTC; CDR3aa: CASSPQTSGEETQYF
j_gene: TRBJ2-2; abundance: .; d_gene: .; v_gene: TRBV4-3; CDR3nt: TGCGCCAGCAGCCAAGATCGAGGGGCCTCGGGGGAGCTGTTTTTT; CDR3aa: CASSQDRGASGELFF
j_gene: TRBJ2-3; abundance: .; d_gene: .; v_gene: TRBV4-3; CDR3nt: TGCGCCAGCAGCCAAGATAGTCAGTTTGGCGATACGCAGTATTTT; CDR3aa: CASSQDSQFGDTQYF
j_gene: TRBJ1-4; abundance: .; d_gene: .; v_gene: TRBV13; CDR3nt: TGTGCCAGCAGCTTGAGGACGGCAACTAATGAAAAACTGTTTTTT; CDR3aa: CASSLRTATNEKLFF
j_gene: TRBJ1-1; abundance: once; d_gene: TRBD1; v_gene: TRBV19; CDR3nt: TGTGCCAGTAGTAAGGGACAGGGGTATGGAACTGAAGCTTTCTTT; CDR3aa: CASSKGQGYGTEAFF
j_gene: TRBJ2-5; abundance: .; d_gene: .; v_gene: TRBV6-5; CDR3nt: TGTGCCAGCAGGCGACAGGGCGGGGGAGAGACCCAGTACTTC; CDR3aa: CASRRQGGGETQYF
j_gene: TRBJ2-3; abundance: .; d_gene: .; v_gene: TRBV5-4; CDR3nt: TGTGCCAGCAGCTCGGGACTGGAACTGGATACGCAGTATTTT; CDR3aa: CASSSGLELDTQYF
j_gene: TRBJ1-6; abundance: .; d_gene: TRBD1; v_gene: TRBV19; CDR3nt: TGTGCCAGTAGTATAGGGGTCCAGGGGGTACCCCTCCACTTT; CDR3aa: CASSIGVQGVPLHF
j_gene: TRBJ2-7; abundance: .; d_gene: TRBD2; v_gene: TRBV7-9; CDR3nt: TGTGCCAGCAGCTTAGGCGCGGGGGTTCTCTCCTACGAGCAGTACTTC; CDR3aa: CASSLGAGVLSYEQYF
j_gene: TRBJ2-2; abundance: .; d_gene: .; v_gene: TRBV6-5; CDR3nt: TGTGCCAGCCAAGCGGCCACCGGGGAGCTGTTTTTT; CDR3aa: CASQAATGELFF
j_gene: TRBJ2-5; abundance: .; d_gene: TRBD2; v_gene: TRBV7-2; CDR3nt: TGTGCCAGCAGCTTAGCTCTAGCGGGTGCCCAAGAGACCCAGTACTTC; CDR3aa: CASSLALAGAQETQYF
j_gene: TRBJ2-1; abundance: .; d_gene: TRBD2; v_gene: TRBV6-6; CDR3nt: TGTGCCAGCAGTAGGACTAGCGGGGGGAGTAGGGATGAGCAGTTCTTC; CDR3aa: CASSRTSGGSRDEQFF
j_gene: TRBJ2-7; abundance: .; d_gene: .; v_gene: TRBV30; CDR3nt: TGTGCCTGGAGAACGGAGGGCTACGAGCAGTACTTC; CDR3aa: CAWRTEGYEQYF
j_gene: TRBJ2-7; abundance: .; d_gene: TRBD1; v_gene: TRBV19; CDR3nt: TGTGCCAGTAGTATTACCTGGACAGGGCTAGGCGAGCAGTACTTC; CDR3aa: CASSITWTGLGEQYF
j_gene: TRBJ2-1; abundance: .; d_gene: TRBD2; v_gene: TRBV5-4; CDR3nt: TGTGCCAGCAGCTTGTATGTCGGGGGGGGAAGCGATGAGCAGTTCTTC; CDR3aa: CASSLYVGGGSDEQFF
j_gene: TRBJ1-5; abundance: .; d_gene: TRBD1; v_gene: TRBV5-1; CDR3nt: TGTGCCAGCAGTCCGGACAGGGCGGCGCAGCCCCAGCATTTT; CDR3aa: CASSPDRAAQPQHF
j_gene: TRBJ2-7; abundance: .; d_gene: .; v_gene: TRBV15; CDR3nt: TGTGCCACCAGCAGAGATCCCTTGGGGGAGAGGGACTACGAGCAGTACTTC; CDR3aa: CATSRDPLGERDYEQYF
j_gene: TRBJ2-2; abundance: .; d_gene: .; v_gene: TRBV27; CDR3nt: TGTGCCAGCAGTCCAGACACGGGACGTTCGAACACCGGGGAGCTGTTTTTT; CDR3aa: CASSPDTGRSNTGELFF
j_gene: TRBJ2-1; abundance: .; d_gene: TRBD2; v_gene: TRBV5-1; CDR3nt: TGCGCCAGCAGCTTGGTAAGACTAGCGGGAGCTATATTCAATGAGCAGTTCTTC; CDR3aa: CASSLVRLAGAIFNEQFF
j_gene: TRBJ2-1; abundance: .; d_gene: .; v_gene: TRBV27; CDR3nt: TGTGCCAGCAGTTTCGGACTACCCAATGAGCAGTTCTTC; CDR3aa: CASSFGLPNEQFF
j_gene: TRBJ1-3; abundance: .; d_gene: .; v_gene: TRBV4-3; CDR3nt: TGCGCCAGCAGCCAAACGTGGACAGCTTCTTTCTCTGGAAACACCATATATTTT; CDR3aa: CASSQTWTASFSGNTIYF
j_gene: TRBJ2-1; abundance: once; d_gene: .; v_gene: TRBV5-1; CDR3nt: TGCGCCAGCAGTCCTCTGGGCGGGCCAGCCTACAATGAGCAGTTCTTC; CDR3aa: CASSPLGGPAYNEQFF
j_gene: TRBJ2-3; abundance: .; d_gene: TRBD2; v_gene: TRBV2; CDR3nt: TGTGCCAGCAGTGATACTAGCGCTCTCACAGATACGCAGTATTTT; CDR3aa: CASSDTSALTDTQYF
j_gene: TRBJ2-5; abundance: .; d_gene: .; v_gene: TRBV5-1; CDR3nt: TGCGCCAGCAGCTTGGACGGCCTGACCCAGTACTTC; CDR3aa: CASSLDGLTQYF
j_gene: TRBJ2-5; abundance: .; d_gene: .; v_gene: TRBV6-1; CDR3nt: TGTGCCAGCGTGCTTCAAGAGACCCAGTACTTC; CDR3aa: CASVLQETQYF
j_gene: TRBJ2-7; abundance: .; d_gene: .; v_gene: TRBV5-1; CDR3nt: TGCGCCAGCAGCTTGGCCGCGCTCCTCGGGGACGAGCAGTACTTC; CDR3aa: CASSLAALLGDEQYF
j_gene: TRBJ1-2; abundance: .; d_gene: TRBD1; v_gene: TRBV28; CDR3nt: TGTGCCAGCAGTAAGGGGGACAGGACGTATGGCTACACCTTC; CDR3aa: CASSKGDRTYGYTF
j_gene: TRBJ2-3; abundance: .; d_gene: .; v_gene: TRBV7-3; CDR3nt: TGTGCCAGCAGCCTGATCCGCACAGATACGCAGTATTTT; CDR3aa: CASSLIRTDTQYF
j_gene: TRBJ1-6; abundance: once; d_gene: .; v_gene: TRBV5-6; CDR3nt: TGTGCCAGCAGCTTGGAAGGCAGGGGAGCATACTATAATTCACCCCTCCACTTT; CDR3aa: CASSLEGRGAYYNSPLHF
j_gene: TRBJ1-6; abundance: .; d_gene: .; v_gene: TRBV14; CDR3nt: TGTGCCAGCAGCCAAGTCAGGGGACACCTGTATAATTCACCCCTCCACTTT; CDR3aa: CASSQVRGHLYNSPLHF
j_gene: TRBJ2-2; abundance: .; d_gene: .; v_gene: TRBV5-1; CDR3nt: TGCGCCAGCACCCCCAGTCCGAGGGATTTTGGGGAGCTGTTTTTT; CDR3aa: CASTPSPRDFGELFF